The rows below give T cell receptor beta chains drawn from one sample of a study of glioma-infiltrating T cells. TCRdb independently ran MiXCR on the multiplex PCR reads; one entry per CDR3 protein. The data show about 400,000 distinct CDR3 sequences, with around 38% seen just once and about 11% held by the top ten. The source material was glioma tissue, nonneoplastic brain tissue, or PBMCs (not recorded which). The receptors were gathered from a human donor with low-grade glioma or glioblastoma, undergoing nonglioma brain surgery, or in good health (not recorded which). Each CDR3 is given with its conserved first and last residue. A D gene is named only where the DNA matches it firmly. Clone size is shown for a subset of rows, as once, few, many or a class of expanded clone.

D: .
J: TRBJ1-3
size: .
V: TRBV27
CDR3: CASSSMTYGPGNTIYF
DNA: TGTGCCAGCAGTTCAATGACATACGGCCCTGGAAACACCATATATTTT

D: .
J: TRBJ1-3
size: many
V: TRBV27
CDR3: CACKEGFSGNTIYF
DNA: TGTGCCTGTAAGGAGGGCTTCTCTGGAAACACCATATATTTT

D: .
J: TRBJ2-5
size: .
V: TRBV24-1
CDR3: CATSDDSQETQYF
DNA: TGTGCCACCAGTGATGACAGCCAAGAGACCCAGTACTTC

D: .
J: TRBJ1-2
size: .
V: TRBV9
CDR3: CASSVVTGAGYTF
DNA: TGTGCCAGCAGCGTAGTTACGGGGGCCGGCTACACCTTC

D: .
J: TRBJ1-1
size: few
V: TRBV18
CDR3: CASSSVGGVGEAFF
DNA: TGTGCCAGCTCATCTGTCGGGGGCGTAGGTGAAGCTTTCTTT

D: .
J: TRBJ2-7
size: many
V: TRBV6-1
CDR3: CASTPPWSYEQYF
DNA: TGTGCCAGCACCCCCCCGTGGTCCTACGAGCAGTACTTC

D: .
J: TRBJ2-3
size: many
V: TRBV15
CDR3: CATSRSRVAFGNTQYF
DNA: TGTGCCACCAGCAGATCCCGGGTTGCTTTTGGGAATACGCAGTATTTT

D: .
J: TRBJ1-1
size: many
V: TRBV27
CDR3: CASSFTRNTEAFF
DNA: TGTGCCAGCAGTTTCACAAGGAACACTGAAGCTTTCTTT

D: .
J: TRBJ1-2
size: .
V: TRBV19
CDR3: CASSMDPVFPFGYNF
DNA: TGTGCCAGTAGTATGGACCCTGTGTTCCCTTTTGGCTACAACTTC

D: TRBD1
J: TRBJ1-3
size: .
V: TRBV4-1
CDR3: CASSRQGTGENTIYF
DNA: TGCGCCAGCAGCCGGCAAGGGACAGGAGAGAACACCATATATTTT

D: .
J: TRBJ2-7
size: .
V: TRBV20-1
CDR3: CSARTPPGYLYEQYF
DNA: TGCAGTGCTAGAACTCCCCCAGGATACCTCTACGAGCAGTACTTC

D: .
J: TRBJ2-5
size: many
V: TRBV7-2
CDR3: CASSRQSQETQYF
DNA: TGTGCCAGCAGCCGACAGTCACAAGAGACCCAGTACTTC

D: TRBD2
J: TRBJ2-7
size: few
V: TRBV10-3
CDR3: CAISRSGRGAYEQYF
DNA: TGTGCCATCAGCCGTAGCGGGAGGGGCGCCTACGAGCAGTACTTC

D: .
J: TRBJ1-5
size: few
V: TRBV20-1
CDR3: CSARDWGRGNQPQHF
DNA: TGCAGTGCTAGAGATTGGGGACGGGGAAATCAGCCCCAGCATTTT

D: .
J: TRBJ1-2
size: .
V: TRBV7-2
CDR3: CASSLGGGAGYGYTF
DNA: TGTGCCAGCAGCTTAGGAGGGGGGGCGGGCTATGGCTACACCTTC